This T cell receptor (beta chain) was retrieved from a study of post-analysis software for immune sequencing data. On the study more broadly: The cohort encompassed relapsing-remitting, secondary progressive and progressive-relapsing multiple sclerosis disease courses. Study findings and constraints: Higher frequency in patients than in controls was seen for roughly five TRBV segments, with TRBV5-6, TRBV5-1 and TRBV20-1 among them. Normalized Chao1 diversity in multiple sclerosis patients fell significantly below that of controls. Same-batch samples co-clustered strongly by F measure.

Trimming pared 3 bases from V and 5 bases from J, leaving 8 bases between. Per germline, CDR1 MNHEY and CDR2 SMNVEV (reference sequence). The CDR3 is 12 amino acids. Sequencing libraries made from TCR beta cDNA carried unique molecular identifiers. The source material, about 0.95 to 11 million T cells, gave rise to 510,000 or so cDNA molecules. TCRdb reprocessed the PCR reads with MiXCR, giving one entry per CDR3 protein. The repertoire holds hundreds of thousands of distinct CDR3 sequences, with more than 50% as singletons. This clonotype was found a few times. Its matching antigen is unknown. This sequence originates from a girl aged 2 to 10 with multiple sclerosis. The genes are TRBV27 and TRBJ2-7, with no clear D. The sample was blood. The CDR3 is CASSFSAHEQYF. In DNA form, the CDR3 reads TGTGCCAGCAGTTTTTCGGCGCACGAGCAGTACTTC.